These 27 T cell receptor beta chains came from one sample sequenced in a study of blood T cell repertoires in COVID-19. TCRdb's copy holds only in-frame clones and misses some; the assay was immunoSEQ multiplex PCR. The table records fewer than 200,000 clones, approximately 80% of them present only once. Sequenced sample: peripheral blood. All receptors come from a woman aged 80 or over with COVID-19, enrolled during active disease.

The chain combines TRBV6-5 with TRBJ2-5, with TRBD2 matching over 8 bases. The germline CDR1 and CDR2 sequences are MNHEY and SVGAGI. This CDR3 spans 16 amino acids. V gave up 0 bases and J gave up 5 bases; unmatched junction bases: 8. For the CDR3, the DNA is TGTGCCAGCAGTTACTCGATTGGGACTAGGGGCGAGACCCAGTACTTC. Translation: CASSYSIGTRGETQYF.

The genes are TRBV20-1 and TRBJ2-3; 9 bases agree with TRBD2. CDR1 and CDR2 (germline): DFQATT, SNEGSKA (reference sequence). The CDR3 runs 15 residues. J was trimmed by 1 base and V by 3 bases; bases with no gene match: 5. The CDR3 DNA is TGCAGTGCTAGTATGGCGGGAGGGCGCACAGATACGCAGTATTTT. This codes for CSASMAGGRTDTQYF.

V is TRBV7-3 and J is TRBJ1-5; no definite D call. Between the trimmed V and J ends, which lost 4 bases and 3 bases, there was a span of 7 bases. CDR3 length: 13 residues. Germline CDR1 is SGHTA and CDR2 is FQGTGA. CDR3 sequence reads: CASSSAVNQPQHF. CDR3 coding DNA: TGTGCCAGCAGCTCCGCAGTCAATCAGCCCCAGCATTTT. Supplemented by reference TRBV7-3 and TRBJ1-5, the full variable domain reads GAGVSQTPSNKVTEKGKYVELRCDPISGHTALYWYRQSLGQGPEFLIYFQGTGAADDSGLPNDRFFAVRPEGSVSTLKIQRTERGDSAVYLCASSSAVNQPQHFGDGTRLSIL.

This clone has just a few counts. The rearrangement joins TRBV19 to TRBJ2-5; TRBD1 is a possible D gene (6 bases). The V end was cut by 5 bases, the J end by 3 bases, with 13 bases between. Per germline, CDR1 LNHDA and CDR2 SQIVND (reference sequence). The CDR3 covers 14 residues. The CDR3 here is CASSPWDTEETQYF. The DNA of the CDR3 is TGTGCCAGTAGTCCCTGGGACACCGAAGAGACCCAGTACTTC.

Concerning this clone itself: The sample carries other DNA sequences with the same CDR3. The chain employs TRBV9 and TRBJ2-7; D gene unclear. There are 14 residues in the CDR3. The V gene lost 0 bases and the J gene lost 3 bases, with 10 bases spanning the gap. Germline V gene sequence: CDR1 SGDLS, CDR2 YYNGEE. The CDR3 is CASSVGGNSYEQYF. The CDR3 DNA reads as TGTGCCAGCAGCGTAGGTGGTAATAGCTACGAGCAGTACTTC.

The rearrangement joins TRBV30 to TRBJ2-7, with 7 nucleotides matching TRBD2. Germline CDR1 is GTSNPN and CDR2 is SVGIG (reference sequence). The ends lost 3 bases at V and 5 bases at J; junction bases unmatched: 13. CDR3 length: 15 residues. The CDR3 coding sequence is TGTGCCTGGAGCGCCACTAGCGCCCTTGTGAACGAGCAGTACTTC. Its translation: CAWSATSALVNEQYF.

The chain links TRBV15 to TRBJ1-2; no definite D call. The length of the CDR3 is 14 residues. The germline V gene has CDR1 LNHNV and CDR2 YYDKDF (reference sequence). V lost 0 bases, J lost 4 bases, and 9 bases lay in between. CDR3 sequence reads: CATSRDSGVYGYTF. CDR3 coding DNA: TGTGCCACCAGCAGAGATTCGGGTGTCTATGGCTACACCTTC.

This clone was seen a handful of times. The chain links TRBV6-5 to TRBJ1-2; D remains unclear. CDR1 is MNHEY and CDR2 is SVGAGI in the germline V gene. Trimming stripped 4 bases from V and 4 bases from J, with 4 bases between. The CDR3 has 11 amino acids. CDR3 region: CASSSSYGYTF. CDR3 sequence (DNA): TGTGCCAGCAGTTCATCCTATGGCTACACCTTC.

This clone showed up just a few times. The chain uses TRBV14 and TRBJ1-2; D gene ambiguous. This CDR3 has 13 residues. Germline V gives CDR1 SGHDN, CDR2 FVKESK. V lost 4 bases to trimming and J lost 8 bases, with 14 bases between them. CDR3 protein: CASSPFGMGGYTF. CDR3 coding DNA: TGTGCCAGCAGCCCCTTCGGGATGGGGGGCTACACCTTC.

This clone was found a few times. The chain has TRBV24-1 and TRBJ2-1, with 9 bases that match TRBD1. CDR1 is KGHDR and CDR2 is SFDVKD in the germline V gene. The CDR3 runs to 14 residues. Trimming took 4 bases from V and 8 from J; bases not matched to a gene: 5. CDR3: CATSEPGQGHEQFF. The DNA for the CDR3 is TGTGCCACCAGTGAGCCGGGACAGGGCCATGAGCAGTTCTTC.

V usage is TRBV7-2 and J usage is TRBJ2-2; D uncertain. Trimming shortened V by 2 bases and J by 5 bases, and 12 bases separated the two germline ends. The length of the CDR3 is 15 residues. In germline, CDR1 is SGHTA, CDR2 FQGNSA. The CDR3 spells CASSLNEPNTGELFF. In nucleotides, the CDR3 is TGTGCCAGCAGCTTAAACGAGCCTAATACCGGGGAGCTGTTTTTT.

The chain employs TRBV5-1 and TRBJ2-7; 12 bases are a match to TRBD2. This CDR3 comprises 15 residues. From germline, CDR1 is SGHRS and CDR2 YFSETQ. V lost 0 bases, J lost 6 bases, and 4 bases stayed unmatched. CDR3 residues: CASSLGLAGVFEQYF. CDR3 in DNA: TGCGCCAGCAGCTTGGGACTAGCGGGAGTCTTCGAGCAGTACTTC.

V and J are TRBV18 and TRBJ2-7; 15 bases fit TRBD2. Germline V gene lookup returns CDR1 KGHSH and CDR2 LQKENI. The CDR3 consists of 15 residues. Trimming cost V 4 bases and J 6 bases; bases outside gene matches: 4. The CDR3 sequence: CASSQSGLAGGEQYF. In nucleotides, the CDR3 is TGTGCCAGCTCACAATCGGGACTAGCGGGAGGCGAGCAGTACTTC.

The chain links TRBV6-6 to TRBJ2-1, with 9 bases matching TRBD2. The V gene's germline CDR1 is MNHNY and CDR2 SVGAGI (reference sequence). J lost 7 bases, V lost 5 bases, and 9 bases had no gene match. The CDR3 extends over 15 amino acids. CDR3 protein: CASSGPGTSRNEQFF. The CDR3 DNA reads TGTGCCAGCAGTGGCCCCGGGACTAGCCGAAATGAGCAGTTCTTC.

In nucleotides, the CDR3 is TGCGCCAGCAGCCAAGACTTGGGCTCTTGGTTCTACGAGCAGTACTTC. It is translated as CASSQDLGSWFYEQYF. This rearrangement joins TRBV4-1 to TRBJ2-7; D remains ambiguous. The CDR3 runs to 16 residues. Germline CDR1 and CDR2: MGHRA and YSYEKL. V was trimmed by 0 bases and J by 3 bases, leaving 15 bases between them.

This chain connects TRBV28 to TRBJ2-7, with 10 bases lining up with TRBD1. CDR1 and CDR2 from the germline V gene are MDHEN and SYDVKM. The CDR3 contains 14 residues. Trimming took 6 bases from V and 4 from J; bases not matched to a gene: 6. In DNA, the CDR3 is TGTGCCAGCAGCTGGGGACAGGGGATTTACGAGCAGTACTTC. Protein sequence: CASSWGQGIYEQYF.

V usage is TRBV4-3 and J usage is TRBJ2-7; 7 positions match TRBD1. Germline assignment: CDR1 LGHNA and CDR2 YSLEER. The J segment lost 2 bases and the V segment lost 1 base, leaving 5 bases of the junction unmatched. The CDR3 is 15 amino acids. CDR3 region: CASSQGTGVAYEQYF. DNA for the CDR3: TGCGCCAGCAGCCAAGGAACAGGGGTTGCCTACGAGCAGTACTTC.

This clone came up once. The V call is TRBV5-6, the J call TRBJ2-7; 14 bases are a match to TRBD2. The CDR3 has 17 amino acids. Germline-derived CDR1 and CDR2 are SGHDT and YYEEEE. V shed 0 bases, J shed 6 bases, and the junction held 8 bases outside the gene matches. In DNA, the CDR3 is TGTGCCAGCAGCTTGGCACTCGGGACTAGCGGGAGAACCGAGCAGTACTTC. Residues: CASSLALGTSGRTEQYF. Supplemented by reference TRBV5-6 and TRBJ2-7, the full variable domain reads DAGVTQSPTHLIKTRGQQVTLRCSPKSGHDTVSWYQQALGQGPQFIFQYYEEEERQRGNFPDRFSGHQFPNYSSELNVNALLLGDSALYLCASSLALGTSGRTEQYFGPGTRLTVT.

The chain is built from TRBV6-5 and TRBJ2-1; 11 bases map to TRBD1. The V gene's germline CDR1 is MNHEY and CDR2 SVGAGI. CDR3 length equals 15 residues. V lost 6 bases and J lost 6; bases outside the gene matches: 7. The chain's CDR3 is CASSRRDRGGNEQFF. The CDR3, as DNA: TGTGCCAGCAGCAGACGGGACAGGGGGGGCAATGAGCAGTTCTTC.

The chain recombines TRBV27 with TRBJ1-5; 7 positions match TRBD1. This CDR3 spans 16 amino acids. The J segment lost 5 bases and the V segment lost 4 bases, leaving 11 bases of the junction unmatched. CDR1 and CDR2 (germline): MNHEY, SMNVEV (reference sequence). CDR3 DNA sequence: TGTGCCAGCAGTTCTTTAGGCGGGACAGTCCATCAGCCCCAGCATTTT. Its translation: CASSSLGGTVHQPQHF.

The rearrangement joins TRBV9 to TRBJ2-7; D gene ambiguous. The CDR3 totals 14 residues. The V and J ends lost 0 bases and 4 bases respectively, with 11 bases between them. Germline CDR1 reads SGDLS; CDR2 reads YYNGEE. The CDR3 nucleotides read TGTGCCAGCAGCGTAGGCTCGGTCGGGTACGAGCAGTACTTC. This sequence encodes CASSVGSVGYEQYF.

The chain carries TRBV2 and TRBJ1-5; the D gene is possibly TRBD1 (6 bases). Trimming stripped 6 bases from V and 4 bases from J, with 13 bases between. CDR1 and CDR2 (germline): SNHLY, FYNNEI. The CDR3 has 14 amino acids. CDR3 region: CASSSGQYNQPQHF. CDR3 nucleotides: TGTGCCAGCAGCAGCGGACAGTATAATCAGCCCCAGCATTTT.

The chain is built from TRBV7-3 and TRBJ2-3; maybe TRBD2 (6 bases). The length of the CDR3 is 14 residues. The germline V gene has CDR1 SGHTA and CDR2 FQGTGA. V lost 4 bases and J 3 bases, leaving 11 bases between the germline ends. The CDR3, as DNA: TGTGCCAGCAGCTCCCTCGGGGGTACAGATACGCAGTATTTT. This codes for CASSSLGGTDTQYF. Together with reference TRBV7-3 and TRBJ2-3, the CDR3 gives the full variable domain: GAGVSQTPSNKVTEKGKYVELRCDPISGHTALYWYRQSLGQGPEFLIYFQGTGAADDSGLPNDRFFAVRPEGSVSTLKIQRTERGDSAVYLCASSSLGGTDTQYFGPGTRLTVL.

The DNA for the CDR3 is TGTGCCAGCAGCTTGGGCGGGACAGGGGCTTACATGAACACTGAAGCTTTCTTT. As protein: CASSLGGTGAYMNTEAFF. V and J are TRBV7-2 and TRBJ1-1; 10 bases fit TRBD1. The CDR3 runs 18 residues. After removal of 3 bases from V and 0 bases from J, the junction contained 10 bases not matched to a gene. From germline, CDR1 is SGHTA and CDR2 FQGNSA.

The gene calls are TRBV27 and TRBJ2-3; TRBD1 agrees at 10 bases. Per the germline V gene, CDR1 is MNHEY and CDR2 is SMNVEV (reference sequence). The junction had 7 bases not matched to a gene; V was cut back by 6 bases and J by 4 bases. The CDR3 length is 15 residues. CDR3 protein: CASRPWTGGADTQYF. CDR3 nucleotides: TGTGCCAGCAGGCCATGGACAGGGGGGGCAGATACGCAGTATTTT.

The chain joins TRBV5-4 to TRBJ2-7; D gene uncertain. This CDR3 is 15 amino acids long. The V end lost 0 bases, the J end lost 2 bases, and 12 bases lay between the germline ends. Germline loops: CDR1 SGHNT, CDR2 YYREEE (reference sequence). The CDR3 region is CASSLEPSQTYEQYF. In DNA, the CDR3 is TGTGCCAGCAGCTTGGAACCGAGCCAAACCTACGAGCAGTACTTC.

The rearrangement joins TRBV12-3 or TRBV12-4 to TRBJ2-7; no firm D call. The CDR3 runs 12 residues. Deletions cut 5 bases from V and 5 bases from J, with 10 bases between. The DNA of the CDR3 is TGTGCCAGCAGTCACTCTATACACGAGCAGTACTTC. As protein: CASSHSIHEQYF.